Here is one T cell receptor beta chain with its context. Its antigen remains unidentified. No much larger clone is present one base from it, and per-base qualities are unavailable. This entry is derived from a study of blood T cell repertoires in COVID-19 (dated by TCRdb to 2020 to 2021). Background for the entire study: Samples covering the acute and convalescent phases of COVID-19 were provided by collaborators in the United States, Italy and Spain. The material from the prospective study consisted of cDNA or gDNA derived from T cells, B-cell-depleted T cells, or PBMCs. The dataset comprised deeply sampled blood TCRbeta repertoires from subjects exposed to, actively infected with, or recovered from COVID-19. A freely available public database, intended as a resource for researchers studying the immune response to SARS-CoV-2, is where the repertoires were released. The samples were drawn from two sources: the first 160 participants of the ongoing ImmuneRACE study, and 1,254 subjects contributed by 6 global collaborators. The sample metadata nearly always contained a de-identified subject ID, COVID-19 status, age in years and sex. HLA class I and class II types, where available, came from metadata supplied by the sample provider rather than from assay-based typing.

TCRbeta CDR3 regions were amplified from genomic DNA using the immunoSEQ Assay, a bias-controlled multiplex PCR. On the study's bioinformatics: Nucleated cell counts per sample were estimated from amplification of reference gene primers within the assay. To quantify the absolute abundance of each unique TCRbeta CDR3 rearrangement, sequence reads were collapsed and filtered. For each sample, productive Simpson clonality was calculated by taking the square root of Simpson's diversity index across productive rearrangements. In TCRdb, the immuneACCESS table is reduced to in-frame sequences with V and J assigned. These tables do not hold every clone; where another copy was compared, an unresolved V gene accounts for under half, and the others remain unexplained. For V, J and clone size, that table is used; D and trimming come from the DNA. The sample contains over 120,000 clones, 78% of them found a single time. The top ten clonotypes cover roughly 5.6% of the sample.

CDR1 and CDR2 are read off the germline V gene as SGHRS and YFSETQ. V lost 0 bases and J lost 8 bases, and the count of bases not matched to a germline gene is 9. Taken from cysteine to phenylalanine, the CDR3 has 15 residues. Only the CDR3 DNA is retained, 45 bases long and in frame from the first base. Participants in the prospective study were enrolled through a virtual design, were aged roughly 18 to 90 years, and lived in 24 United States geographic areas. To assign participants to cohorts, the prospective study relied on clinical history that participants themselves reported in a screening survey and a study questionnaire. Recovered participants in ImmuneRACE Cohort 3 were defined by two consecutive negative NP/OP PCR tests, clearance by a healthcare professional, or resolution of symptoms. Mobile phlebotomists in the prospective study collected whole blood, serum and a nasopharyngeal or oropharyngeal swab from every participant. Prospective study participants could optionally give additional blood draws and questionnaires over an approximately two-month period. Before DNA extraction, prospective study blood samples were shipped either frozen or at room temperature.

Broader findings and caveats from the paper: How much clinical and demographic metadata was included differed by source and by participant, and the metadata was provided uncurated.

Rearrangement joined TRBV5-1 to TRBJ1-2, and TRBD1 aligns with 8 junction nucleotides. This sequence originates from a woman aged 45 to 65 who had recovered from COVID-19. The sequenced sample was PBMCs or T cells enriched from blood (not recorded which). The DNA is as follows: TGCGCCAGCAGCTTGGGGGACAGGAAAGAGCGCGGCTACACCTTC. Translated, it gives CASSLGDRKERGYTF.